The clone carrying this T cell receptor (beta chain) was seen a few times. Its antigen is as yet unknown. Extracted RNA was reverse transcribed into cDNA, the sequencing template. Profiled with immunoSEQ multiplex PCR; TCRdb holds only in-frame clones, not every one. The sample records approximately 210,000 clones, approximately 60% being singletons. The treatment denotes: oral pan-JAK inhibitor, 5-10 mg twice daily. The CDR3 has 15 residues. The V gene end was trimmed by 2 bases and the J gene end by 2 bases; junction bases not matched to a gene: 5. The germline V gene has CDR1 LNHDA and CDR2 SQIVND (reference sequence). This sample stems from a study of CD8+ T cells in alopecia areata. As for the study in general: Those treated were given oral tofacitinib at 5 to 10 mg twice daily. Percent affected scalp area, the SALT score, rated treated patients' severity. General observations from the study: TCRs were shared less clearly across patients than in mice, possibly for HLA-related reasons.

V gene TRBV19 combines with J gene TRBJ2-7, with TRBD1 matching over 8 bases. The starting material was CD4+ T cells sorted from blood, obtained at week 4, from a patient treated with tofacitinib. The source of this sequence is a human donor with alopecia areata. The CDR3 DNA follows: TGTGCCAGTAGTATAAGTTTACAGGGGGCCTACGAGCAGTACTTC. It translates to CASSISLQGAYEQYF.